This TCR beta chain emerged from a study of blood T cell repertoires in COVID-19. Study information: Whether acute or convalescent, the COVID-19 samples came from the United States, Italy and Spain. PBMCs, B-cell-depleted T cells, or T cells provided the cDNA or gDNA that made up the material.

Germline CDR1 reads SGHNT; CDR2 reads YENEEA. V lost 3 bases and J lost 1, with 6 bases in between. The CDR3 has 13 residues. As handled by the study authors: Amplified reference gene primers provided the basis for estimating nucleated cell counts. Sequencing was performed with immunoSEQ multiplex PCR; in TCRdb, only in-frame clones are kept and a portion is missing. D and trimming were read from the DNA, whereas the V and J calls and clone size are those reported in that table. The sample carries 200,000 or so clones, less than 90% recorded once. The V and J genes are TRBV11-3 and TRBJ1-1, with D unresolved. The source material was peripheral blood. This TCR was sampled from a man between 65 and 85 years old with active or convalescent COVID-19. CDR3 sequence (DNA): TGTGCCAGCAGCTTTAAGCAGAACACTGAAGCTTTCTTT. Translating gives CASSFKQNTEAFF.